This entry features one TCR beta chain sequence. This sample is part of a study of blood T cell repertoires in COVID-19. Study information: The analysed material was cDNA or gDNA that came from T cells, B-cell-depleted T cells, or PBMCs.

Original analysis: Scientists estimated how many nucleated cells there were by amplifying reference gene primers. Profiling relied on immunoSEQ multiplex PCR, and the TCRdb table lists in-frame clones only, not all of them. Clonal size and the V and J genes are those of that table, whereas D and trimming came from the DNA. The table has roughly 170,000 clones, 82% seen once. Each recovered donor of Cohort 3 presented with two negative PCRs, clearance, or symptom resolution. Germline CDR1 reads SGHVS; CDR2 reads FNYEAQ. This CDR3 has 17 residues. V was cut by 1 base and J by 3 bases, with 18 bases left in between.

Sequences were obtained from PBMCs or T cells enriched from blood (not recorded which). The sequence was obtained from a man between 60 and 75 years old who had recovered from COVID-19. The V call is TRBV7-6, the J call TRBJ1-1, with D perhaps matching TRBD1 (6 bases). As DNA, the CDR3 is TGTGCCAGCAGCTTAGAGGGTTTGGGGGCCGTCGACACTGAAGCTTTCTTT. Encoded protein: CASSLEGLGAVDTEAFF.